The 18 T cell receptor beta chains reported below all come from one sample, sequenced in a study of shared T cell receptors in the human thymus. Profiling relied on immunoSEQ multiplex PCR, and the TCRdb table lists in-frame clones only, not all of them. The sample has about 660,000 clones, about 89% seen once; the top ten hold roughly 0.0087%. The data were also submitted as part of a second study, on human thymus T cells.

The specimen was thymocytes. The receptors were gathered from a boy under two years old with a congenital heart defect.

In this sample, this clone turned up once. The chain is built from TRBV7-8 and TRBJ2-1; 9 bases align to TRBD1. The CDR3 has 15 residues. Trimming took 3 bases from V and 2 from J; bases not matched to a gene: 2. The V gene's germline CDR1 is SGHVS and CDR2 FQNEAQ. The chain's CDR3 is CASSFRDRAYNEQFF. In nucleotides, the CDR3 is TGTGCCAGCAGCTTCCGGGACAGGGCCTACAATGAGCAGTTCTTC.

The chain employs TRBV10-3 and TRBJ2-2; D possibly corresponds to TRBD2 (6 bases). Trimming cost V 8 bases and J 0 bases, with 22 bases left between them. Germline V lookup: CDR1 ENHRY, CDR2 SYGVKD. The CDR3 totals 18 residues. The CDR3 here is CAIARDLASVPNTGELFF. CDR3 nucleotides: TGTGCCATCGCTCGGGACTTAGCTTCAGTTCCGAACACCGGGGAGCTGTTTTTT.

The CDR3 DNA sequence: TGTGCCAGCTCGCAGGGACAGGGGTTAGAGACCCAGTACTTC. The encoded protein is CASSQGQGLETQYF. The J gene is TRBJ2-5, the V gene TRBV18, with 10 positions matching TRBD1. V shed 6 bases, J shed 4 bases, and the junction held 5 bases outside the gene matches. This CDR3 contains 14 residues. Germline CDR1 is KGHSH and CDR2 is LQKENI.

The CDR3 spells CASSEKQGENTEAFF. CDR3 in DNA: TGTGCCAGCAGTGAAAAACAGGGGGAGAACACTGAAGCTTTCTTT. The chain has TRBV25-1 and TRBJ1-1, with 8 nucleotides matching TRBD1. V dropped 2 bases and J dropped 1; count of bases not matched to a gene: 3. The CDR3 sequence is 15 residues long. Germline lookup yields CDR1 MGHDK and CDR2 SYGVNS.

Only a few counts were recorded for this clone. Written as DNA, the CDR3 is TGTGCCAGCAGCTTAGCGAACTTGAACACTGAAGCTTTCTTT. Translated, it gives CASSLANLNTEAFF. This chain joins TRBV7-2 and TRBJ1-1; no reliable D call. Germline CDR1 SGHTA, CDR2 FQGNSA. The CDR3 extends over 14 amino acids. V shed 0 bases and J shed 0 bases, with 5 bases lying between them.

J is TRBJ2-5 and V is TRBV10-1; TRBD2 agrees at 7 bases. This CDR3 contains 17 residues. CDR1 and CDR2 (germline): WNHNN, SYGVQD (reference sequence). The ends lost 0 bases at V and 0 bases at J; junction bases unmatched: 7. CDR3 in DNA: TGCGCCAGCAGTGAGTCTACGGGGGGTCCCGACCAAGAGACCCAGTACTTC. Translation: CASSESTGGPDQETQYF.

This clone was detected a few times. The chain couples TRBV5-6 to TRBJ1-3; no firm D call. The CDR3 is 15 residues long. Deletions cut 2 bases from V and 0 bases from J, with 9 bases between. Germline lookup yields CDR1 SGHDT and CDR2 YYEEEE. The DNA for the CDR3 is TGTGCCAGCAGCTTACGAGGAAGCTCTGGAAACACCATATATTTT. Residues: CASSLRGSSGNTIYF.

This clone was seen once. This chain uses TRBV14 with TRBJ2-7; a possible D gene is TRBD2 (5 bases). The V gene's germline CDR1 is SGHDN and CDR2 FVKESK. The V end lost 5 bases, the J end lost 5 bases, and 16 bases lay between the germline ends. The CDR3 is 14 amino acids. CDR3: CASSLSGLSHEQYF. The CDR3 DNA reads TGTGCCAGCAGCTTAAGCGGTCTCTCACACGAGCAGTACTTC.

J is TRBJ2-2 and V is TRBV28; 14 bases are a match to TRBD2. Trimming removed 1 base from V and 6 bases from J; junction bases left unmatched: 10. Germline lookup yields CDR1 MDHEN and CDR2 SYDVKM. CDR3 length: 19 amino acids. CDR3 DNA: TGTGCCAGCAGTTTATTAGGGACTAGCGGGAGTCCCTCACCCGGGGAGCTGTTTTTT. Encoded protein: CASSLLGTSGSPSPGELFF.

The chain employs TRBV5-8 and TRBJ1-2; 9 nucleotides align to TRBD1. The germline CDR1 and CDR2 sequences are SGHTS and YDEGEE. The CDR3 is 16 amino acids. The trim removed 0 bases at V and 1 base at J, leaving 4 bases unmatched. Written as DNA, the CDR3 is TGTGCCAGCAGCTTGGAGGACAGGGGTCTTAACTATGGCTACACCTTC. Protein: CASSLEDRGLNYGYTF.

This chain uses TRBV28 with TRBJ1-2, with 7 bases that match TRBD1. Looked up from germline, CDR1 is MDHEN and CDR2 is SYDVKM. J was trimmed by 8 bases and V by 3 bases; bases with no gene match: 12. This CDR3 is built from 15 residues. CDR3 in amino acids: CASSFRGQGVLGYTF. CDR3 nucleotide sequence: TGTGCCAGCAGTTTTAGGGGGCAGGGGGTCTTAGGCTACACCTTC.

The rearrangement uses TRBV6-5 and TRBJ2-7, with 7 bases that match TRBD2. Per germline, CDR1 MNHEY and CDR2 SVGAGI. CDR3 length: 15 residues. The V segment lost 4 bases and the J segment 4 bases; nucleotides outside the gene matches: 10. The CDR3 here is CASSSVLATPYEQYF. The CDR3 DNA follows: TGTGCCAGCAGTTCGGTACTAGCGACCCCGTACGAGCAGTACTTC.

This chain uses TRBV5-6 with TRBJ2-7; TRBD1 agrees at 8 bases. CDR1 is SGHDT, CDR2 YYEEEE, per germline. J was trimmed by 5 bases and V by 4 bases; bases with no gene match: 8. The CDR3 has 14 amino acids. CDR3 loop: CASSPRTGRHEQYF. As DNA, the CDR3 is TGTGCCAGCAGCCCGAGGACAGGGCGGCACGAGCAGTACTTC.

V gene TRBV7-2 combines with J gene TRBJ1-1; 8 bases are shared with TRBD1. Germline V gene data show CDR1 as SGHTA and CDR2 as FQGNSA. V lost 5 bases, J lost 0 bases, and 2 bases stayed unmatched. The CDR3 has 14 residues. The CDR3 sequence is CASSRQGMNTEAFF. The DNA of the CDR3 is TGTGCCAGCAGCCGACAGGGGATGAACACTGAAGCTTTCTTT.

The chain uses TRBV9 and TRBJ2-3; D may be TRBD1 (6 bases). In germline, CDR1 is SGDLS, CDR2 YYNGEE. This CDR3 contains 13 residues. V was cut by 2 bases and J by 4 bases, with 8 bases left in between. DNA of the CDR3: TGTGCCAGCAGCGTGGACAGCTCAGATACGCAGTATTTT. This codes for CASSVDSSDTQYF.

Notes on this clone: The junction departs from germline at one end; a sequencing error may be responsible. The chain couples TRBV11-2 to TRBJ2-1; no definite D call. Germline CDR1 SGHAT, CDR2 FQNNGV. This CDR3 contains 12 residues. In DNA form, the CDR3 reads TGTGCCAGCAGCTTACCCTACTATGAGCAGTTCTTC. Translated, it gives CASSLPYYEQFF.

The J gene is TRBJ2-2, the V gene TRBV2; 9 nucleotides match TRBD2. The germline V gene encodes CDR1 SNHLY and CDR2 FYNNEI. CDR3 size: 19 residues. Trimming removed 1 base from V and 6 bases from J; junction bases left unmatched: 15. In nucleotides, the CDR3 is TGTGCCAGCAGTGAAGTTGGACAGGCGCTCTGCGGGAGGGCCGGGGAGCTGTTTTTT. This translates into CASSEVGQALCGRAGELFF.

The genes are TRBV18 and TRBJ1-2; 7 bases fit TRBD1. This CDR3 spans 15 amino acids. In germline, CDR1 is KGHSH, CDR2 LQKENI. Germline trimming cut 2 bases from V and 7 bases from J; bases unmatched to any gene: 10. The CDR3 bases are TGTGCCAGCTCACCAGGGACAGTATCTCATGTTGGCTACACCTTC. Residues: CASSPGTVSHVGYTF.